The 28 T cell receptor beta chains in this list originate from one sample, sequenced in a study of shared clonotypes between healthy human individuals (dated by TCRdb to 2020 to 2022). Library preparation employed the immunoSEQ multiplex PCR assay. The table comes from immuneACCESS by way of TCRdb, which keeps in-frame sequences with V and J called. Part of the clones is missing from these tables; in studies checked, under half for an unresolved V gene and the rest for unknown reasons. The sample yields 2 million to 2.5 million clones; 93% were counted once. Roughly 0.39% of the sample rests with the top ten. Sequenced sample: naive CD4+ T cells from PBMCs. The intended sense of this specimen's cell subset or site label: CD45RA+ positively selected. The source of these receptors is a man aged 18 to 29 in good health. Some clones in this sample may be carry-over from other donors' samples.

The chain uses TRBV7-8 and TRBJ2-7; D unclear. The CDR3 spans 14 residues. Germline loops: CDR1 SGHVS, CDR2 FQNEAQ. Deletions cut 2 bases from V and 5 bases from J, with 13 bases between. CDR3 region: CASSLRLPWDEQYF. In DNA, the CDR3 is TGTGCCAGCAGCTTAAGGCTCCCCTGGGACGAGCAGTACTTC.

Turning to this clone: At the DNA level, this CDR3 is encoded by other sequences in the same sample as well. The V gene is TRBV5-6, the J gene TRBJ1-1, with no clear D. The CDR3 is 15 amino acids. The V and J ends lost 4 bases and 0 bases respectively, with 13 bases between them. The germline gives CDR1 SGHDT, CDR2 YYEEEE. The CDR3 bases are TGTGCCAGCAGCCTAGTCACAGCTCTGAACACTGAAGCTTTCTTT. Protein: CASSLVTALNTEAFF. Together with reference TRBV5-6 and TRBJ1-1, the CDR3 gives the full variable domain: DAGVTQSPTHLIKTRGQQVTLRCSPKSGHDTVSWYQQALGQGPQFIFQYYEEEERQRGNFPDRFSGHQFPNYSSELNVNALLLGDSALYLCASSLVTALNTEAFFGQGTRLTVV.

The rearrangement uses TRBV9 and TRBJ2-5; 8 bases map to TRBD2. Germline loops: CDR1 SGDLS, CDR2 YYNGEE. J lost 5 bases, V lost 6 bases, and 9 bases had no gene match. This CDR3 has 14 amino acids. CDR3 in DNA: TGTGCCAGCAACACGGGAGGGGTGTGGGAGACCCAGTACTTC. Translating it yields CASNTGGVWETQYF.

On this clone: The sample carries other DNA sequences with the same CDR3. This rearrangement joins TRBV6-6 to TRBJ2-7, with TRBD1 matching over 7 bases. The germline V gene encodes CDR1 MNHNY and CDR2 SVGAGI (reference sequence). The V gene end was trimmed by 2 bases and the J gene end by 2 bases; junction bases not matched to a gene: 3. This CDR3 spans 14 amino acids. This CDR3 is CASSYRDSTYEQYF. CDR3 coding DNA: TGTGCCAGCAGTTACCGGGACAGTACCTACGAGCAGTACTTC.

The CDR3 bases are TGCAGCACTGTTACCGGCTACGGGGAGACCCAGTACTTC. Translated, it gives CSTVTGYGETQYF. The chain uses TRBV29-1 and TRBJ2-5, with unresolved D. The ends were cut back, 8 bases at V and 5 bases at J, with 18 bases in the middle. The CDR3 spans 13 residues. Germline V gene data show CDR1 as SQVTM and CDR2 as ANQGSEA.

The chain is built from TRBV11-2 and TRBJ2-7; TRBD2 might be the D (5 bases). Deletions cut 5 bases from V and 4 bases from J, with 12 bases between. The CDR3 runs 13 residues. Germline loops: CDR1 SGHAT, CDR2 FQNNGV. CDR3 DNA sequence: TGTGCCAGCAGCCGAACTACGGGATACGAGCAGTACTTC. Translated, it gives CASSRTTGYEQYF. Looking up the rest from reference TRBV11-2 and TRBJ2-7 gives the full variable domain: EAGVAQSPRYKIIEKRQSVAFWCNPISGHATLYWYQQILGQGPKLLIQFQNNGVVDDSQLPKDRFSAERLKGVDSTLKIQPAKLEDSAVYLCASSRTTGYEQYFGPGTRLTVT.

V gene TRBV7-9 combines with J gene TRBJ1-4; 8 bases agree with TRBD1. There are 15 residues in the CDR3. Looked up from germline, CDR1 is SEHNR and CDR2 is FQNEAQ (reference sequence). V was clipped by 5 bases and J by 8 bases; unmatched bases: 10. In DNA form, the CDR3 reads TGTGCCAGCAGCACCGACAGGGGCGAGGAAGAAAAACTGTTTTTT. This encodes CASSTDRGEEEKLFF.

This chain connects TRBV5-5 to TRBJ2-7; the D gene is possibly TRBD1 (6 bases). V was clipped by 5 bases and J by 4 bases, with 16 bases between them. The CDR3 runs to 14 residues. Looked up from germline, CDR1 is SGHKS and CDR2 is YYEKEE (reference sequence). This chain's CDR3 is CASRSDSNPYEQYF. In DNA form, the CDR3 reads TGTGCCAGCAGATCGGACAGTAATCCTTACGAGCAGTACTTC.

This chain links TRBV5-6 with TRBJ2-1; D call uncertain. The CDR3 sequence is 15 residues long. V was clipped by 2 bases and J by 2 bases, with 11 bases between them. Looked up from germline, CDR1 is SGHDT and CDR2 is YYEEEE. CDR3 DNA sequence: TGTGCCAGCAGCTTCGCGCCATTAACCTACAATGAGCAGTTCTTC. Its translation: CASSFAPLTYNEQFF.

The rearrangement joins TRBV29-1 to TRBJ2-1; possible D gene TRBD1, 6 bases. Germline-derived CDR1 and CDR2 are SQVTM and ANQGSEA. The V end was cut by 6 bases, the J end by 4 bases, with 19 bases between. CDR3 size: 15 residues. CDR3: CSVSVGGGPYNEQFF. CDR3 bases: TGCAGCGTCTCGGTAGGGGGTGGACCATACAATGAGCAGTTCTTC.

V gene TRBV6-6 combines with J gene TRBJ1-1; no clear D. Trimming took off 7 bases at V and 1 base at J, with 16 bases between the two ends. The CDR3 runs to 15 residues. CDR1 MNHNY and CDR2 SVGAGI come from the germline V gene (reference sequence). CDR3 loop: CASTMAAVKNTEAFF. The DNA for the CDR3 is TGTGCCAGCACTATGGCGGCGGTCAAGAACACTGAAGCTTTCTTT.

This chain uses TRBV18 with TRBJ2-1; 10 bases align to TRBD2. J lost 12 bases, V lost 0 bases, and 11 bases had no gene match. This CDR3 spans 16 amino acids. Germline lookup yields CDR1 KGHSH and CDR2 LQKENI. DNA for the CDR3: TGTGCCAGCTCACCACCGACACTAGCGGGGACTGCTCGGCAGTTCTTC. Translated, it gives CASSPPTLAGTARQFF.

The J gene is TRBJ2-1, the V gene TRBV27; 8 bases are shared with TRBD2. CDR1 is MNHEY, CDR2 SMNVEV, per germline (reference sequence). This CDR3 contains 15 residues. J gave up 4 bases and V 3 bases, and 5 bases lay outside the gene matches. CDR3 in DNA: TGTGCCAGCAGTTTTGCACTAGCGGATTACAATGAGCAGTTCTTC. This encodes CASSFALADYNEQFF.

V is TRBV5-3 and J is TRBJ1-2; the match to TRBD1 covers 7 bases. TRBV5-3 is sorted into the ORF group, with uncertain function. This CDR3 spans 15 amino acids. The V and J ends lost 0 bases and 2 bases, in that order; junction bases with no gene match: 4. The CDR3 spells CARSLVAGGNYGYTF. In DNA, the CDR3 is TGTGCCAGAAGCTTGGTGGCAGGGGGAAACTATGGCTACACCTTC.

The genes are TRBV6-5 and TRBJ1-5; no clear D gene. V was pared by 1 base and J by 6 bases, with 10 bases between. Germline CDR1 is MNHEY and CDR2 is SVGAGI. The length of the CDR3 is 14 residues. This CDR3 reads CASSYLGYSQPQHF. As DNA, the CDR3 is TGTGCCAGCAGTTACTTGGGGTACAGTCAGCCCCAGCATTTT.

This chain uses TRBV10-3 with TRBJ2-3; 8 bases are a match to TRBD2. The germline V gene has CDR1 ENHRY and CDR2 SYGVKD. The CDR3 loop spans 14 amino acids. The CDR3 loop reads CAAGGPGEPDTQYF. The DNA for the CDR3 is TGTGCGGCGGGGGGCCCCGGGGAGCCAGATACGCAGTATTTT.

The CDR3 loop is CATGTVGDTQYF. Here the CDR3 DNA reads TGTGCCACCGGGACAGTCGGGGATACGCAGTATTTT. The chain joins TRBV28 to TRBJ2-3; 7 bases agree with TRBD1. The V segment lost 10 bases and the J segment 6 bases; nucleotides outside the gene matches: 7. The CDR3 spans 12 residues. Germline CDR1 is MDHEN and CDR2 is SYDVKM.

The chain employs TRBV7-9 and TRBJ2-7; 7 bases align to TRBD1. The CDR3 consists of 14 residues. Trimming removed 5 bases from V and 1 base from J; junction bases left unmatched: 5. CDR1 is SEHNR, CDR2 FQNEAQ, per germline (reference sequence). The chain's CDR3 is CASSDRVTSYEQYF. The CDR3 nucleotides read TGTGCCAGCAGCGACAGGGTAACATCCTACGAGCAGTACTTC.

This clone was observed once. This chain connects TRBV28 to TRBJ2-5; D not certain. The CDR3 runs 14 residues. Trimming pared 3 bases from V and 5 bases from J, leaving 13 bases between. Looked up from germline, CDR1 is MDHEN and CDR2 is SYDVKM. CDR3 region: CASSFGPKKETQYF. The CDR3 coding sequence is TGTGCCAGCAGTTTCGGGCCGAAGAAGGAGACCCAGTACTTC. Based on the CDR3 plus reference TRBV28 and TRBJ2-5, the full variable domain is DVKVTQSSRYLVKRTGEKVFLECVQDMDHENMFWYRQDPGLGLRLIYFSYDVKMKEKGDIPEGYSVSREKKERFSLILESASTNQTSMYLCASSFGPKKETQYFGPGTRLLVL.

The gene calls are TRBV30 and TRBJ1-6; no reliable D call. Trimming removed 7 bases from V and 0 bases from J, with 7 bases in between. This CDR3 is 13 amino acids long. The germline V gene encodes CDR1 GTSNPN and CDR2 SVGIG (reference sequence). The CDR3 DNA reads TGTGCCTACCGGACCTCCTATAATTCACCCCTCCACTTT. This sequence encodes CAYRTSYNSPLHF.

This chain joins TRBV10-1 and TRBJ1-3, with D unresolved. V dropped 5 bases and J dropped 2 bases, with 4 bases sitting between them. Germline CDR1 WNHNN, CDR2 SYGVQD (reference sequence). This CDR3 has 12 amino acids. The CDR3, as DNA: TGCGCCAGCAGTCCTACTGGAAACACCATATATTTT. Translation gives CASSPTGNTIYF.

The genes are TRBV7-9 and TRBJ2-1, with D unclear. Trimming stripped 1 base from V and 6 bases from J, with 7 bases between. The CDR3 length is 13 residues. The germline V gene encodes CDR1 SEHNR and CDR2 FQNEAQ (reference sequence). Here the CDR3 DNA reads TGTGCCAGCAGCTTAGAATCTGGCAATGAGCAGTTCTTC. Residues: CASSLESGNEQFF.

On this clone itself: One end of the junction varies from germline; a read error may be responsible. J is TRBJ1-2 and V is TRBV30; D possibly corresponds to TRBD1 (5 bases). The CDR3 sequence is 11 residues long. Germline lookup yields CDR1 GTSNPN and CDR2 SVGIG (reference sequence). CDR3 DNA: TGTGCCTGGATCCGGGACGGCCGATCGGCCTTC. Translating gives CAWIRDGRSAF.

The chain recombines TRBV27 with TRBJ1-5; D ambiguous. Germline lookup yields CDR1 MNHEY and CDR2 SMNVEV (reference sequence). V lost 2 bases, J lost 9 bases, and 11 bases lay in between. The CDR3 totals 13 residues. The CDR3, as DNA: TGTGCCAGCAGTTTAGTGGCGGGTGGGCCCCAGCATTTT. Translation: CASSLVAGGPQHF.

This sequence joins TRBV2 and TRBJ1-5, with D possibly matching TRBD1 (5 bases). Germline V gene sequence: CDR1 SNHLY, CDR2 FYNNEI. The CDR3 length is 13 residues. Trimming took off 7 bases at V and 6 bases at J, with 13 bases between the two ends. The CDR3 nucleotides read TGTGCCAGCATTCGACAGCAGGGTCAGCCCCAGCATTTT. As protein: CASIRQQGQPQHF.

The rearrangement uses TRBV10-3 and TRBJ2-3; 8 bases match TRBD2. Germline loops: CDR1 ENHRY, CDR2 SYGVKD. The CDR3 is made up of 15 amino acids. V lost 5 bases and J lost 2; bases outside the gene matches: 6. The CDR3 here is CAISLAGPNTDTQYF. The CDR3 nucleotides read TGTGCCATCAGTCTAGCGGGCCCCAACACAGATACGCAGTATTTT.

The J gene is TRBJ2-7, the V gene TRBV7-2; the D gene is possibly TRBD2 (5 bases). Trimming removed 4 bases from V and 12 bases from J, with 22 bases in between. Germline CDR1 and CDR2: SGHTA and FQGNSA. The CDR3 is 14 residues long. The CDR3 DNA sequence: TGTGCCAGCAGCTCCATTCCGGGAATGAGTGCCCGGTACTTC. Its translation is CASSSIPGMSARYF.

The V and J genes are TRBV7-2 and TRBJ1-4; D uncertain. The CDR3 is 13 amino acids. V lost 1 base, J lost 8 bases, and 8 bases lay in between. Germline V gene sequence: CDR1 SGHTA, CDR2 FQGNSA. CDR3 sequence reads: CASSLVSLEKLFF. CDR3 nucleotide sequence: TGTGCCAGCAGCTTAGTCAGTCTCGAAAAACTGTTTTTT.